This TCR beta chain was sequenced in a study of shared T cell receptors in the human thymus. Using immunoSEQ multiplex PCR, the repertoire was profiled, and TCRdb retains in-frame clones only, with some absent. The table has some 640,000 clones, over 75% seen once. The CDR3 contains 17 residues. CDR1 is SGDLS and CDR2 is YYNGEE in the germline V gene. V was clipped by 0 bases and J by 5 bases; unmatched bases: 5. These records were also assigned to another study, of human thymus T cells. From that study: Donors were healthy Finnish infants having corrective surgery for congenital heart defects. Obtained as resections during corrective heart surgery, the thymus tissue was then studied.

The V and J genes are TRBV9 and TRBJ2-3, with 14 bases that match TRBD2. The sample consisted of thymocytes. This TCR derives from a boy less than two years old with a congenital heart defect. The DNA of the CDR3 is TGTGCCAGCAGCGTAGCTGGCGGGACTAGCGGGAGAGATACGCAGTATTTT. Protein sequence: CASSVAGGTSGRDTQYF.